This T cell receptor beta chain was captured in a study of blood T cell repertoires in COVID-19. Study overall: Acute and convalescent COVID-19 samples came from the United States, Italy and Spain. In each case, the material was cDNA or gDNA derived from T cells, B-cell-depleted T cells, or PBMCs.

V gave up 5 bases and J gave up 2 bases, with 7 bases separating them. Germline values: CDR1 SGHDT, CDR2 YYEEEE. The length of the CDR3 is 12 residues. The study recruited people aged roughly 18 to 89 years across roughly 25 US areas. The study assigned cohorts using participant-reported clinical history. Sequenced by immunoSEQ multiplex PCR; TCRdb stores in-frame clones only, minus some. Here the sample spans approximately 450,000 clones, roughly nine tenths being singletons. The sequencing input was PBMCs or T cells enriched from blood (not recorded which). The receptor comes from a man aged 25 to 40 who had recovered from COVID-19. This sequence joins TRBV5-6 and TRBJ1-2, with D unclear. CDR3 bases: TGTGCCAGCAGTTCCCTAAACTATGGCTACACCTTC. It encodes CASSSLNYGYTF.